These 10 T cell receptor gamma chains were sequenced from one sample in a study of Vδ1+ human thymocytes. RNA was extracted from the cells and then reverse transcribed. CDR3 amplicons came from multiplex PCR with pooled V-gene forward and constant-region reverse primers. TCRdb fed the multiplex PCR reads into CATT to redo clone calling. This sample has 25,000 to 35,000 gamma-chain clones, with 20% to 25% found just once. Study-level results: Thymic TRG and TRD repertoires appeared highly polyclonal, with Gaussian CDR3 length distributions.

No antigens are known for them. The sample comprised Vdelta1+ gamma-delta thymocytes from the thymus. The subset was: FACS-sorted CD3+ TCRalphabeta- TCRVdelta1+ TCRVdelta2- thymocytes. These receptor sequences come from a boy under three years old who had congenital heart surgery.

The chain combines TRGV4 with TRGJ1 or TRGJ2. The junction had 6 bases not matched to a gene; V was cut back by 4 bases and J by 0 bases. The CDR3 has 14 residues. CDR1 EGSTGY and CDR2 YDSYTSSV come from the germline V gene. The chain's CDR3 is CATWDGENYYKKLF. CDR3 DNA sequence: TGTGCCACCTGGGACGGGGAGAATTATTATAAGAAACTCTTT.

This clone has a handful of counts. The chain carries TRGV5 and TRGJ1 or TRGJ2. This CDR3 comprises 12 residues. Per the germline V gene, CDR1 is VINAFY and CDR2 is YDVSNSKD. The V and J ends lost 0 bases and 10 bases, in that order; junction bases with no gene match: 6. CDR3 nucleotides: TGTGCCACCTGGGACAGGCCTAAAAAGAAACTCTTT. Translating it yields CATWDRPKKKLF.

The chain uses TRGV9 and TRGJ1 or TRGJ2. Germline CDR1 and CDR2: GITISATS and ISYDGTV (reference sequence). This CDR3 region has 14 residues. Trimming cost V 3 bases and J 2 bases; bases outside gene matches: 7. The CDR3 DNA reads as TGTGCCTTGTGGGAGAGCCCATATTATTATAAGAAACTCTTT. Protein product: CALWESPYYYKKLF.

On this clone itself: Other DNA sequences within the sample encode an identical CDR3. The chain links TRGV4 to TRGJ1 or TRGJ2. CDR1 and CDR2 from the germline V gene are EGSTGY and YDSYTSSV. The CDR3 consists of 10 residues. Germline trimming cut 1 base from V and 11 bases from J; bases unmatched to any gene: 2. The CDR3, as DNA: TGTGCCACCTGGGATGGAGAGAAACTCTTT. Protein: CATWDGEKLF.

Sample share makes this clone medium-sized. In the same sample, other DNA sequences code for this CDR3. This chain joins TRGV9 and TRGJ1 or TRGJ2. The CDR3 spans 13 residues. With 0 bases clipped from V and 5 bases from J, the junction kept 4 bases outside the gene matches. Germline V CDR1 and CDR2: GITISATS, ISYDGTV (reference sequence). The CDR3 region is CALWEVRDYKKLF. In DNA form, the CDR3 reads TGTGCCTTGTGGGAGGTGCGAGATTATAAGAAACTCTTT.

V usage is TRGV3 and J usage is TRGJP2. CDR3 size: 16 residues. Trimming took 0 bases from V and 10 from J; bases not matched to a gene: 14. Germline CDR1 is VTNTFY and CDR2 is YDVSTARD (reference sequence). CDR3 protein: CATWDRPPLHFWIKTF. The DNA of the CDR3 is TGTGCCACCTGGGACAGGCCCCCCCTTCATTTTTGGATCAAGACGTTT.

The rearrangement joins TRGV5 to TRGJ1 or TRGJ2. The CDR3 is 12 amino acids. V shed 4 bases and J 8 bases; nucleotides not matched to a gene: 8. Germline loops: CDR1 VINAFY, CDR2 YDVSNSKD. The CDR3 protein is CATWDSGNKKLF. In nucleotides, the CDR3 is TGTGCCACCTGGGATAGTGGTAATAAGAAACTCTTT.

By frequency in the sample, this clone is medium-sized (0.01 to 0.1%). This specimen includes other DNA sequences encoding the same CDR3. The J gene is TRGJ1 or TRGJ2, the V gene TRGV5. V was pared by 0 bases and J by 3 bases, with 5 bases of the junction left unmatched. CDR1 is VINAFY and CDR2 is YDVSNSKD in the germline V gene. The CDR3 extends over 14 amino acids. The CDR3 sequence is CATWDRPTYYKKLF. Written as DNA, the CDR3 is TGTGCCACCTGGGACAGGCCCACTTATTATAAGAAACTCTTT.

Concerning this clone: A clone one base away is much larger, so this may be a read error. V gene TRGV9 combines with J gene TRGJ1 or TRGJ2. This CDR3 region has 9 residues. Germline-derived CDR1 and CDR2 are GITISATS and ISYDGTV (reference sequence). CDR3 protein: CALSYNKLF. The DNA of the CDR3 is TGTGCCTTGTCTTATAATAAACTCTTT.

This clone has more than one count but fewer than ten. V and J are TRGV2 and TRGJ1 or TRGJ2. The CDR3 totals 10 residues. V lost 6 bases to trimming and J lost 8 bases; unmatched junction nucleotides: 4. The V gene's germline CDR1 is EGSNGY and CDR2 YDSYNSKV. The CDR3 spells CATWSNKKLF. The CDR3 DNA reads as TGTGCCACCTGGTCAAATAAGAAACTCTTT.